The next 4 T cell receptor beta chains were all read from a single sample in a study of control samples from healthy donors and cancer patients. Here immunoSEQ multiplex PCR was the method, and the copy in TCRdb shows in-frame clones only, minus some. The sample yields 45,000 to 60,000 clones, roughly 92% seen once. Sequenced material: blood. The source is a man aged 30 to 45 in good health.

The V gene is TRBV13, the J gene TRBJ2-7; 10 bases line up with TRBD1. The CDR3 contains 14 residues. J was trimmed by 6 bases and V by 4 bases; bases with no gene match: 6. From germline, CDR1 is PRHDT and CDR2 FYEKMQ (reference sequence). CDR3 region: CASSSGTGDSEQYF. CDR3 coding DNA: TGTGCCAGCAGCTCCGGGACAGGGGATAGCGAGCAGTACTTC.

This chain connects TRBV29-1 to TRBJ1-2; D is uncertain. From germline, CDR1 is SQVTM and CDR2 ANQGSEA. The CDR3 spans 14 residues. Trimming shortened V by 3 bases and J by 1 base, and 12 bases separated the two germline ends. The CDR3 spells CSVDNLPINYGYTF. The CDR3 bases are TGCAGCGTTGATAATTTGCCCATTAACTATGGCTACACCTTC.

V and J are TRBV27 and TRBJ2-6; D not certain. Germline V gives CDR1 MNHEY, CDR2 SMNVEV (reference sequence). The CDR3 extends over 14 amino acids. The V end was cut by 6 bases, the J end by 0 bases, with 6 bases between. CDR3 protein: CASRSNSGANVLTF. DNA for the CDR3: TGTGCCAGCAGATCAAACTCTGGGGCCAACGTCCTGACTTTC.

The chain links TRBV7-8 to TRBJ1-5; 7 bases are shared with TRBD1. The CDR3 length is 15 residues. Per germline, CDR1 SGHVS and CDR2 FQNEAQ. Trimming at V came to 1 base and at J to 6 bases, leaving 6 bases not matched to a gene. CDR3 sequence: CASSLVVRGIQPQHF. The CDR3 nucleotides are TGTGCCAGCAGCTTAGTTGTCAGGGGGATTCAGCCCCAGCATTTT.